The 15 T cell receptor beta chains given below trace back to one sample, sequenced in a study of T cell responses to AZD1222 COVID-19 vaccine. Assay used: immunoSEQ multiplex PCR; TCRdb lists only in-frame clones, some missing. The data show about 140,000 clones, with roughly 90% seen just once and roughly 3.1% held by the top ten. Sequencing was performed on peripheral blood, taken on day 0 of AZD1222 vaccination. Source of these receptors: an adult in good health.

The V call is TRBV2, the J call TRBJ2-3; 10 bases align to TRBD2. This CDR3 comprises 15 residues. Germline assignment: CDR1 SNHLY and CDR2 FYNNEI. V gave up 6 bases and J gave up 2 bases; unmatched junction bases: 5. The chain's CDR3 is CASSKLAGNTDTQYF. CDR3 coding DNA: TGTGCCAGCAGCAAACTAGCGGGAAACACAGATACGCAGTATTTT.

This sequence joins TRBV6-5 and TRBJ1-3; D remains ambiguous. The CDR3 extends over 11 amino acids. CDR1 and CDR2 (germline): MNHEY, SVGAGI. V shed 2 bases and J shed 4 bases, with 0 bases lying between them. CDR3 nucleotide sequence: TGTGCCAGCAGTTACGGAAACACCATATATTTT. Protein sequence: CASSYGNTIYF.

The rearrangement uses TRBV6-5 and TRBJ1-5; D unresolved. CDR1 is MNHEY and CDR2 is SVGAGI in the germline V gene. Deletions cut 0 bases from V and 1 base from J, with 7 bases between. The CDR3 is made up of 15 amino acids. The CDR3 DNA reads TGTGCCAGCAGTTACTCGCGGGGAAGCAATCAGCCCCAGCATTTT. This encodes CASSYSRGSNQPQHF.

The CDR3 nucleotides are TGTGCCAGCAGCTTAGGTAGCGGGGGTTACAATGAGCAGTTCTTC. As protein: CASSLGSGGYNEQFF. This rearrangement joins TRBV7-3 to TRBJ2-1, with 9 bases aligning to TRBD2. CDR3 length equals 15 residues. The V segment lost 2 bases and the J segment 4 bases; nucleotides outside the gene matches: 3. Per germline, CDR1 SGHTA and CDR2 FQGTGA. The full variable domain, with the rest looked up from reference TRBV7-3 and TRBJ2-1, is GAGVSQTPSNKVTEKGKYVELRCDPISGHTALYWYRQSLGQGPEFLIYFQGTGAADDSGLPNDRFFAVRPEGSVSTLKIQRTERGDSAVYLCASSLGSGGYNEQFFGPGTRLTVL.

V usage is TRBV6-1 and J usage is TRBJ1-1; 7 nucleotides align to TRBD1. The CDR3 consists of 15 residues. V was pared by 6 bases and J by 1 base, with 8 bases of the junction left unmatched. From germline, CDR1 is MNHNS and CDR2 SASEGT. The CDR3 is CASSETHRGNTEAFF. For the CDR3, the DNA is TGTGCCAGCAGCGAAACCCACAGGGGGAACACTGAAGCTTTCTTT.

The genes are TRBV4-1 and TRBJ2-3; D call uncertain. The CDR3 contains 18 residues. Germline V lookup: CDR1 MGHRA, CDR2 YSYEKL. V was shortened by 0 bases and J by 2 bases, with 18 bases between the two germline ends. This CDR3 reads CASSQDPPSSSYTDTQYF. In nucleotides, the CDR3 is TGCGCCAGCAGCCAAGATCCCCCGAGCTCCTCTTACACAGATACGCAGTATTTT.

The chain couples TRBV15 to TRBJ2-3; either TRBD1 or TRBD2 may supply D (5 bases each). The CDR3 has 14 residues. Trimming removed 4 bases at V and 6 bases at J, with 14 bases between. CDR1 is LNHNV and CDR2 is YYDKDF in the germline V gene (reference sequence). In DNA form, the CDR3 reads TGTGCCACCAGCACCTGGGGGTCCCAGGATACGCAGTATTTT. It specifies CATSTWGSQDTQYF.

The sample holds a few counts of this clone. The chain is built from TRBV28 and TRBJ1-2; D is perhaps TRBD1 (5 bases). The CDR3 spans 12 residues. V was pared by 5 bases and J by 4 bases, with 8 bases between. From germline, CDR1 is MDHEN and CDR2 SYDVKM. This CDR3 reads CASSPGFYGYTF. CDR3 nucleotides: TGTGCCAGCAGTCCAGGGTTCTATGGCTACACCTTC.

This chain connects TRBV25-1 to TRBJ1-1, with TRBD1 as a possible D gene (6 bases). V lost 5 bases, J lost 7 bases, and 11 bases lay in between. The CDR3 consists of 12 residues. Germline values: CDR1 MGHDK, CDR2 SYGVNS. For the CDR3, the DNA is TGTGCCAGCAGTCCTCAGGGGAGTGAAGCTTTCTTT. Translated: CASSPQGSEAFF.

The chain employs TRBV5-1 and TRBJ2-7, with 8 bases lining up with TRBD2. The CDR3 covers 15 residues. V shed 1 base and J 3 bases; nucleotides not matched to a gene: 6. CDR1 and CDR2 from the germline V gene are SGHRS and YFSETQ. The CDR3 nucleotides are TGCGCCAGCAGCTTGAGTTCAGCGGGGGTCTACGAGCAGTACTTC. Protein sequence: CASSLSSAGVYEQYF.

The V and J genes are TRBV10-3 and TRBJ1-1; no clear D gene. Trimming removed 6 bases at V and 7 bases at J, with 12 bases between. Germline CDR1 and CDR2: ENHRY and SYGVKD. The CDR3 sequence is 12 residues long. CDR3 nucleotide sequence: TGTGCCATCAGGTCGGCAGGAGTTGAAGCTTTCTTT. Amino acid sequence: CAIRSAGVEAFF.

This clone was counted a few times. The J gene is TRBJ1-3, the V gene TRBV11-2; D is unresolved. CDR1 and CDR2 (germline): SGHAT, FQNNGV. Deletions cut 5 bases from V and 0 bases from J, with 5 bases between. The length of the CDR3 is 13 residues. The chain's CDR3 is CASSPSSGNTIYF. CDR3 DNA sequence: TGTGCCAGCAGCCCGAGCTCTGGAAACACCATATATTTT. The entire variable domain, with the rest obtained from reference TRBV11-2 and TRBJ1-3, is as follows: EAGVAQSPRYKIIEKRQSVAFWCNPISGHATLYWYQQILGQGPKLLIQFQNNGVVDDSQLPKDRFSAERLKGVDSTLKIQPAKLEDSAVYLCASSPSSGNTIYFGEGSWLTVV.

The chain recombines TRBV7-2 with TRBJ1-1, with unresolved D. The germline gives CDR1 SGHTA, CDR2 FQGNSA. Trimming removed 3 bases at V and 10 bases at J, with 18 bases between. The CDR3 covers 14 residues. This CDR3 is CASSLGRTSSGAFF. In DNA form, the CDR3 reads TGTGCCAGCAGCTTGGGCAGGACCTCATCGGGAGCTTTCTTT.

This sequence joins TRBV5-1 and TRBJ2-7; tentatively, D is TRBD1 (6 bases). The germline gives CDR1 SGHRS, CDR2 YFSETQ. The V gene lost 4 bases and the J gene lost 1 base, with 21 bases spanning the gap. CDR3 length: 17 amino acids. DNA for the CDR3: TGCGCCAGCAGCCTACGCTCACCGGGACATTTGTCCTACGAGCAGTACTTC. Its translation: CASSLRSPGHLSYEQYF.

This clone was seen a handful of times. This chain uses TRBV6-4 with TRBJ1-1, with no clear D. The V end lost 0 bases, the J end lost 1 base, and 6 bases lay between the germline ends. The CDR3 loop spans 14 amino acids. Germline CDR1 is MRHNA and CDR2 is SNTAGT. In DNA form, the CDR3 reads TGTGCCAGCAGTGACTCTCCCGAGAACACTGAAGCTTTCTTT. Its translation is CASSDSPENTEAFF.